This T cell receptor (beta chain) is drawn from a study of OX40 agonist ivuxolimab in advanced cancers. Overall study: It was permissible to have had prior anti-PD-1, anti-PD-L1 or anti-CTLA-4 therapy, and less than 45% had some. Study-wide points: CD4+ and CD8+ T cells in blood underwent clonal expansion by week 6 at 0.1 to 3.0 mg/kg. In the expanded peripheral T cells, antigen specificity was never determined.

A word on this clone: Its cognate antigen is unknown.

Generated by immunoSEQ multiplex PCR, the TCRdb table keeps only in-frame clones and is missing some. The table has roughly 70,000 clones, 90% to 95% seen once. Patients had blood sampled at baseline and again on cycle 4 day 1 and cycle 7 day 1. The CDR3 is 15 residues long. V gave up 1 base and J gave up 2 bases, with 10 bases separating them. The V gene's germline CDR1 is SGHVS and CDR2 FNYEAQ. The TCR comes from an adult with an advanced solid tumor such as melanoma, head and neck, liver or kidney cancer. The starting material was CD4+ or CD8+ T cells sorted from blood, obtained in a trial of the OX40 agonist ivuxolimab. V and J are TRBV7-6 and TRBJ2-3, with D uncertain. CDR3 region: CASSLVPQNTDTQYF. DNA of the CDR3: TGTGCCAGCAGCTTAGTTCCACAAAACACAGATACGCAGTATTTT.